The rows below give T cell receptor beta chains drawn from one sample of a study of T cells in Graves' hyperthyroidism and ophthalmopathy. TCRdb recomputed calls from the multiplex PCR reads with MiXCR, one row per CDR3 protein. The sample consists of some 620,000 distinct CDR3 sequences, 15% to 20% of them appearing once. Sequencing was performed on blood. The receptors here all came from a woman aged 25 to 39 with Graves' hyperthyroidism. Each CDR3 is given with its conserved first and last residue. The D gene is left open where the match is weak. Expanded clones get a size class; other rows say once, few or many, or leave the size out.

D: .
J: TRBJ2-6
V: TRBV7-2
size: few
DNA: TGTGCCAGCAGCTTAGGACTGGGAAGTTACTCTGGGGCCAACGTCCTGACTTTC
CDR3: CASSLGLGSYSGANVLTF

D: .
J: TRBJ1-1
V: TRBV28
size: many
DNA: TGTGCCAGCAGTTTTGTCGCAGGGACGAACACTGAAGCTTTCTTT
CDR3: CASSFVAGTNTEAFF

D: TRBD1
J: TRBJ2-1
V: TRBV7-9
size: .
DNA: TGTGCCACCTCAGCCGGACAGGGGAAAAACAATGAGCAGTTCTTC
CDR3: CATSAGQGKNNEQFF

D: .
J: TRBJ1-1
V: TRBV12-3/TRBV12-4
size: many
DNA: TGTGCCAGCAGTTTAGATGCCGGGACATCCGCTTTCTTT
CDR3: CASSLDAGTSAFF

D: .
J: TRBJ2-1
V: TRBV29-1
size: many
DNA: TGCAGCGTGGTGTTGGGCTACAATGAGCAGTTCTTC
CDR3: CSVVLGYNEQFF

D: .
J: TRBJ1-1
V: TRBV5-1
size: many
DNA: TGCGCCAGCAGCTTGAATCCTAGGCCGAACACTGAAGCTTTCTTT
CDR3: CASSLNPRPNTEAFF

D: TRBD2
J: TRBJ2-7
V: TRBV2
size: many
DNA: TGTGCCAGCAGTGAAATTAGCGGGGGAACCTACGAGCAGTACTTC
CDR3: CASSEISGGTYEQYF

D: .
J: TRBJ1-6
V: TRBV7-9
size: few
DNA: TGTGCCAGCAGCTTAGGGAGGGTCGTAGCTAATTCACCCCTCCACTTT
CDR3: CASSLGRVVANSPLHF

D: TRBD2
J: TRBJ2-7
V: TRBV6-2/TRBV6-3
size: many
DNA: TGTGCCAGCAGTTCAAGGACTAGAGGGTACGAGCAGTACTTC
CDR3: CASSSRTRGYEQYF

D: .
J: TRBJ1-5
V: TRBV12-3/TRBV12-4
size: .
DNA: TGTGCCAGCAGTCGGGGGGGACCTAGCAATCAGCCCCAGCATTTT
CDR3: CASSRGGPSNQPQHF

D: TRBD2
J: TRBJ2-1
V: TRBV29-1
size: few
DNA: TGCAGCGTGCCAGCGGGAACGGCCTACAATGAGCAGTTCTTC
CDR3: CSVPAGTAYNEQFF

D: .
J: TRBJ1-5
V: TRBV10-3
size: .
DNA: TGTGCCATCAGTGAAAGGCCAGTAATTAGCAATCAGCCCCAGCATTTT
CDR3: CAISERPVISNQPQHF

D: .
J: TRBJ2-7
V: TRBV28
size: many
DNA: TGTGCCAGCAGAGGACTCCTCTCCTACGAGCAGTACTTC
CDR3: CASRGLLSYEQYF

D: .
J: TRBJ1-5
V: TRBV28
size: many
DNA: TGTGCCAGCAGTTTGGGGGGTGAGGGGTATAGCAATCAGCCCCAGCATTTT
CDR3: CASSLGGEGYSNQPQHF

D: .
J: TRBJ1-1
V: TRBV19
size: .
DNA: TGTGCCAGTAGGGCAGGGCGTGGAACTGAAGCTTTCTTT
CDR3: CASRAGRGTEAFF

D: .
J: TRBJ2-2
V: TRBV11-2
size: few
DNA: TGTGCCAGCAGCTTATCAAGGGTTACCGGGGAGCTGTTTTTT
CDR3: CASSLSRVTGELFF

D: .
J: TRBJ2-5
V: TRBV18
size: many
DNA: TGTGCCAGCTCACCGTTACCTATCCAGGGCCAAGAGACCCAGTACTTC
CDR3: CASSPLPIQGQETQYF

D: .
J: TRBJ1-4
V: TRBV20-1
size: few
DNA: TGCAGTGCTAGAGAAATCGTGGGGGAAAAACTGTTTTTT
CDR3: CSAREIVGEKLFF

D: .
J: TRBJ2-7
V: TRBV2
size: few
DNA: TGTGCCAGCAGTGAGGTTGGGTTACACGAGCAGTACTTC
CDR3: CASSEVGLHEQYF

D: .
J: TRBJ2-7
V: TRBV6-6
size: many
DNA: TGTGCCAGCAGTTACGACAGCTACGAGCAGTACTTC
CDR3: CASSYDSYEQYF

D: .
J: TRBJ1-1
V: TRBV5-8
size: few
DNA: TGTGCCAGCAGCTTTCCGCAGGGACGGACTGAAGCTTTCTTT
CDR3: CASSFPQGRTEAFF

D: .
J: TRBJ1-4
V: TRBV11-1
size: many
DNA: TGTGCCAGCAGCTTACACCCGCGGGCAACTAATGAAAAACTGTTTTTT
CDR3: CASSLHPRATNEKLFF

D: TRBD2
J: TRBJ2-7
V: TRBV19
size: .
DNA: TGTGCCAGTAGTATAGCCGGGAGGCTTTACGAGCAGTACTTC
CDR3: CASSIAGRLYEQYF

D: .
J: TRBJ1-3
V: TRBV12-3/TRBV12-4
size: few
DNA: TGTGCCAGCAGACAGGAGATCTCTGGAAACACCATATATTTT
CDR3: CASRQEISGNTIYF

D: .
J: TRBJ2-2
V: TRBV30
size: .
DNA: TGTGCCTTGGACAGATTAAACACCGGGGAGCTGTTTTTT
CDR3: CALDRLNTGELFF

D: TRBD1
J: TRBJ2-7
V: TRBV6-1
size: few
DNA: TGTGCCAGCAAAGGCCTGACAGGGGGCTCCTACGAGCAGTACTTC
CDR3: CASKGLTGGSYEQYF

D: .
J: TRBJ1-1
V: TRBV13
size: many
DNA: TGTGCCAGCAGCTCCCTTACGGCGAACACTGAAGCTTTCTTT
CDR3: CASSSLTANTEAFF

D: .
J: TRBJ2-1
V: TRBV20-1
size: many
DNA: TGCAGTGCTAGAGATCTAGGTAGTGAGCAGTTCTTC
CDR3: CSARDLGSEQFF

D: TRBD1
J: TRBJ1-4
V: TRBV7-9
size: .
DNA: TGTGCCAGCAGCTTAGTAGGAGGGGGACAGGGCAGCGAAAAACTGTTTTTT
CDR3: CASSLVGGGQGSEKLFF

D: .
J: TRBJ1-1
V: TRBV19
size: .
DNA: TGTGCCAGTAGTATAGTGGGAGGAGCGAACACTGAAGCTTTCTTT
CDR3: CASSIVGGANTEAFF

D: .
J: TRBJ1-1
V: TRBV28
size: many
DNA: TGTGCCAGCTCCCCCCCTCAGGCGATGAACACTGAAGCTTTCTTT
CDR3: CASSPPQAMNTEAFF

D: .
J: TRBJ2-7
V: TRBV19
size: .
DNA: TGTGCCAATAGTATGGGAGGAACCGAGCAGTACTTC
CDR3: CANSMGGTEQYF

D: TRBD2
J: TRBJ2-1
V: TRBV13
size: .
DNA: TGTGCCAGCAGCTCCTCCGGGACTAGCGAGAGTTATGAGCAGTTCTTC
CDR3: CASSSSGTSESYEQFF

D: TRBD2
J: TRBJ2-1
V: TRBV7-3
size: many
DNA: TGTGCCAGCAGCTTAGCAGCGGGGAGTGAGCAGTTCTTC
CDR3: CASSLAAGSEQFF

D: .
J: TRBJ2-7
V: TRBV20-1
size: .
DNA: TGCAGTGCTAGAAAACCCCCGGGTGCCTACGAGCAGTACTTC
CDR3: CSARKPPGAYEQYF

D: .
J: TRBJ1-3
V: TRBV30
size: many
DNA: TGTGCCTGGAAAGGTATCGGAAACACCATATATTTT
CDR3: CAWKGIGNTIYF

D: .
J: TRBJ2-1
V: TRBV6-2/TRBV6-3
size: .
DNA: TGTGCCAGCAGTTACTCGGGACAAACGAACAATGAGCAGTTCTTC
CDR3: CASSYSGQTNNEQFF

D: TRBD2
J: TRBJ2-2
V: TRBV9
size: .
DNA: TGTGCCAGCAGCGGGGGGGGGGCCGGGGAGCTGTTTTTT
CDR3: CASSGGGAGELFF

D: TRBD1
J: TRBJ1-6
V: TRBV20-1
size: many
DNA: TGCAGTGCTAGAGATATTACGAAGGGGGCAGGGGGCAGTTCACCCCTCCACTTT
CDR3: CSARDITKGAGGSSPLHF

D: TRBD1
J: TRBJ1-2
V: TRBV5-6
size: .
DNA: TGTGCCAGCAGCTTGTACGGAGGGACAGGACGAAACTATGGCTACACCTTC
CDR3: CASSLYGGTGRNYGYTF

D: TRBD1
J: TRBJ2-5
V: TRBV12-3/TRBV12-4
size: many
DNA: TGTGCCAGCAGTTTAGGGCGTGTTCAGGGGGCGGAGACCCAGTACTTC
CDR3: CASSLGRVQGAETQYF

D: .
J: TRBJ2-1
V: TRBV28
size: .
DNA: TGTGCCAGCAGTACCTCCGGGACTCACGACTACAATGAGCAGTTCTTC
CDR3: CASSTSGTHDYNEQFF

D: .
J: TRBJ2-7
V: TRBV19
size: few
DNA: TGTGCCCGGGGTCCGCGGTACCACGAGCAGTACTTC
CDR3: CARGPRYHEQYF

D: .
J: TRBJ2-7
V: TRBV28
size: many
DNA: TGTGCCAGCACCTCTAGGGGGTATTCGCAGTACGAGCAGTACTTC
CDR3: CASTSRGYSQYEQYF

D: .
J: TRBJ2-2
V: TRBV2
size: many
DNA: TGTGCCAACCGACAGAGTAACACCGGGGAGCTGTTTTTT
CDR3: CANRQSNTGELFF

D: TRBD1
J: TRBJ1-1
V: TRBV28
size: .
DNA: TGTGCCAGCCGCCCCTTTGTCGGAGGGGGCGATATTGTTATGAACACTGAAGCTTTCTTT
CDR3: CASRPFVGGGDIVMNTEAFF

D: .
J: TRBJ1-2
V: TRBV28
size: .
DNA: TGTGCCAGCAGACCTGTCGGGATATATGGCTACACCTTC
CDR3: CASRPVGIYGYTF